A selection of T cell receptor beta chains follows, all from one sample in a study of Ad26.COV2.S vaccination and SARS-CoV-2 variants. Assay used: immunoSEQ multiplex PCR; TCRdb lists only in-frame clones, some missing. The sample yields 150,000 to 200,000 clones, around nine tenths seen once. This specimen was peripheral blood, taken after recovery from COVID-19. All receptors come from a human donor who had recovered from COVID-19. Both conserved end residues are part of each CDR3. The D gene is left open where the match is weak. Size tells how often a clone was seen (once, few, many) or the class of an expanded clone, and some rows leave it out.

>TRBJ1-6|-|TRBV5-1|TRBD1
TGCGCCAGCAGCCGTCGGGACAGTTATAATTCACCCCTCCACTTT
CASSRRDSYNSPLHF
>TRBJ1-5|-|TRBV28|-
TGTGCCAGCAGTTCCCGACAGGTACCCCAGCATTTT
CASSSRQVPQHF
>TRBJ1-2|-|TRBV30|-
TGTGCCTGGAGTGGACAGACCTATGGCTACACCTTC
CAWSGQTYGYTF
>TRBJ1-1|-|TRBV28|-
TGTGCCAGCAGTTTACGGGGCTATACTGAAGCTTTCTTT
CASSLRGYTEAFF
>TRBJ2-3|once|TRBV10-3|TRBD2
TGTGCCATCAGTGTGACTAGCGGGTCTAGCACAGATACGCAGTATTTT
CAISVTSGSSTDTQYF
>TRBJ1-2|few|TRBV5-4|TRBD1
TGTGCCAGCAGCTGGGGACAGGCGGACTATGGCTACACCTTC
CASSWGQADYGYTF
>TRBJ1-1|few|TRBV6-5|-
TGTGCCAGCAGTTACCAGGGAAGGAGCACTGAAGCTTTCTTT
CASSYQGRSTEAFF
>TRBJ2-7|-|TRBV7-9|TRBD2
TGTGCCAGCAGCTTAGCGGGACTAGCGGACTACGAGCAGTACTTC
CASSLAGLADYEQYF
>TRBJ2-7|-|TRBV28|-
TGTGCCAGCAGTTTATTAACGGCGGCAGTCACCTACGAGCAGTACTTC
CASSLLTAAVTYEQYF
>TRBJ2-3|-|TRBV5-6|-
TGTGCCAGCAGCTTCGGATCGGGGTATACGCAGTATTTT
CASSFGSGYTQYF
>TRBJ2-7|-|TRBV28|-
TGTGCCAGCAGTTCTGAGTGGGAGCAGTACTTC
CASSSEWEQYF
>TRBJ2-1|-|TRBV7-3|-
TGTGCCAGCAGCTTTGGGGGCTCCTACAATGAGCAGTTCTTC
CASSFGGSYNEQFF
>TRBJ2-1|-|TRBV11-3|TRBD2
TGTGCCAGCAGCTCAGGGGGACTAGCGGGAAGACACAATGAGCAGTTCTTC
CASSSGGLAGRHNEQFF
>TRBJ2-1|-|TRBV19|TRBD2
TGTGCCAGTACCTCGTTGACTAGCGGGAGATATAATGAGCAGTTCTTC
CASTSLTSGRYNEQFF
>TRBJ1-1|once|TRBV18|TRBD1
TGTGCCAGCTCACCGGACAGGGTTGTGTCGGCTGAAGCTTTCTTT
CASSPDRVVSAEAFF
>TRBJ1-4|-|TRBV29-1|-
TGCAGCGTTGGGCGGGACATCGGCGAAAAACTGTTTTTT
CSVGRDIGEKLFF
>TRBJ1-4|-|TRBV6-5|TRBD1
TGTGCCAGCAGAAGGACAGGGGCAGGGGAAAAACTGTTTTTT
CASRRTGAGEKLFF
>TRBJ1-1|-|TRBV29-1|-
TGCAGCGTCCAGAGGATTGAAGCTTTCTTT
CSVQRIEAFF
>TRBJ2-1|-|TRBV29-1|TRBD2
TGCAGCGTCTTAGGGGCTAGCGGGGGGCTCTCCTACAATGAGCAGTTCTTC
CSVLGASGGLSYNEQFF
>TRBJ1-6|-|TRBV27|-
TGTGCCAGCAGTTTGGGTTACGGTGAATCACCCCTCCACTTT
CASSLGYGESPLHF
>TRBJ2-1|once|TRBV14|-
TGTGCCAGCAGCCGTCTTGGATCCTACAATGAGCAGTTCTTC
CASSRLGSYNEQFF
>TRBJ1-6|-|TRBV18|-
TGTGCCAGCTCACCACGTGGATCGAATTCACCCCTCCACTTT
CASSPRGSNSPLHF
>TRBJ1-2|few|TRBV27|-
TGTGCCAGCAGTTTGTCCCCCGGGAGGCACTATGGCTACACCTTC
CASSLSPGRHYGYTF
>TRBJ1-1|-|TRBV30|-
TGTGCCTGGAGTGTGGATTCTGGCACTGAAGCTTTCTTT
CAWSVDSGTEAFF
>TRBJ2-1|few|TRBV5-6|-
TGTGCCAGCCGTTCTAGCGTGGCGAGCTCCTACAATGAGCAGTTCTTC
CASRSSVASSYNEQFF
>TRBJ2-1|-|TRBV27|TRBD2
TGTGCCAGCAGTTTAAGGTCGGTCGTGTCTAGCGGGAGTGTTTCGAATGAGCAGTTCTTC
CASSLRSVVSSGSVSNEQFF
>TRBJ1-3|-|TRBV29-1|-
TGCAGCGTCGGACAATCTGGAAACACCATATATTTT
CSVGQSGNTIYF
>TRBJ2-7|once|TRBV6-5|TRBD2
TGTGCCAGCACCGGACGGGGGGACCACGAGCAGTACTTC
CASTGRGDHEQYF
>TRBJ2-1|-|TRBV27|TRBD2
TGTGCCAGCAGTTTAGGGACTAGCGGGAACAATGAGCAGTTCTTC
CASSLGTSGNNEQFF
>TRBJ2-5|-|TRBV10-3|-
TGTGCCATCAGCTCGGACAGTTCCCAAGAGACCCAGTACTTC
CAISSDSSQETQYF
>TRBJ2-3|-|TRBV4-1|TRBD2
TGCGCCAGCAGCCCTAGCGGGGGCCGCACAGATACGCAGTATTTT
CASSPSGGRTDTQYF
>TRBJ2-5|-|TRBV19|-
TGTGCCAGTAGTACCCAAGCAAGAGGGGGAGGAGAGACCCAGTACTTC
CASSTQARGGGETQYF
>TRBJ2-5|-|TRBV9|-
TGTGCCAGCAGCGCCTCTCAGGGGGGGATGGAGACCCAGTACTTC
CASSASQGGMETQYF
>TRBJ2-3|-|TRBV25-1|TRBD1
TGTGCCAGCAGTTGGGACAGGGGGGTCTCGCAAGATACGCAGTATTTT
CASSWDRGVSQDTQYF
>TRBJ2-5|few|TRBV5-4|-
TGTGCCAGCAGCTTACAGGGCGGAGAGACCCAGTACTTC
CASSLQGGETQYF
>TRBJ1-5|few|TRBV7-9|-
TGTGCCAGCAGCTTTGACAATCAGCCCCAGCATTTT
CASSFDNQPQHF
>TRBJ2-1|-|TRBV5-1|-
TGCGCCAGCAGCGGTGTACAGGGAAACAATGAGCAGTTCTTC
CASSGVQGNNEQFF
>TRBJ2-7|few|TRBV28|-
TGTGCCAGCAGTTTAGGATACGAGCAGTACTTC
CASSLGYEQYF
>TRBJ1-5|-|TRBV4-1|-
TGCGCCAGCAGCCATGCTGCCGGAGGGGCAGGTAATCAGCCCCAGCATTTT
CASSHAAGGAGNQPQHF
>TRBJ2-6|-|TRBV19|-
TGTGCCACCCGGGGCAGGGGAAATGAGGCTGGGGCCAACGTCCTGACTTTC
CATRGRGNEAGANVLTF
>TRBJ2-4|-|TRBV10-3|-
TGTGCCATCAGTGAGGGGTTAGCCAAAAACATTCAGTACTTC
CAISEGLAKNIQYF
>TRBJ2-3|once|TRBV7-9|-
TGTGCCAGCAGCCGGACCCGAAACATCGACACAGATACGCAGTATTTT
CASSRTRNIDTDTQYF
>TRBJ2-5|-|TRBV7-9|-
TGTGCCAGCAGCCCTAGACAGGAAGACCAAGAGACCCAGTACTTC
CASSPRQEDQETQYF
>TRBJ2-7|-|TRBV2|-
TGTGCCAGCAGTGAAGCGGGGAGGTATAAGGACGAGCAGTACTTC
CASSEAGRYKDEQYF
>TRBJ2-3|-|TRBV11-3|-
TGTGCCAGCAGCGCTACGGGGTGGGAAGATACGCAGTATTTT
CASSATGWEDTQYF
>TRBJ2-1|-|TRBV11-2|-
TGTGCCAGCAGCTTAGACCTGCTGCTAGCATACGAGCAGTTCTTC
CASSLDLLLAYEQFF
>TRBJ2-1|-|TRBV14|-
TGTGCCAGCAGCCAAAGGGTGGGACTGTTCTTC
CASSQRVGLFF
>TRBJ1-1|-|TRBV9|-
TGTGCCAGCAGCGTTTCCAATCGGACTGCCCGCACTGAAGCTTTCTTT
CASSVSNRTARTEAFF
>TRBJ1-6|-|TRBV19|TRBD1
TGTGCCAGTAGTACTTCGGGACAGGGTAATTCACCCCTCCACTTT
CASSTSGQGNSPLHF
>TRBJ2-3|-|TRBV30|TRBD1
TGTGCCTGGAGTGGGACAGGGGCCCTCACAGATACGCAGTATTTT
CAWSGTGALTDTQYF
>TRBJ2-1|-|TRBV20-1|-
TGCAGTGCTAGTAGGGACGGCATCCTCTGCTACAATGAGCAGTTCTTC
CSASRDGILCYNEQFF
>TRBJ2-1|once|TRBV5-6|TRBD2
TGTGCCAGCAGCTTGGAGGCGGGAGGGCCTAAAATCAATGAGCAGTTCTTC
CASSLEAGGPKINEQFF
>TRBJ1-6|-|TRBV9|-
TGTGCCAGCAGCGTAGATCCGGGAACCAATAATTCACCCCTCCACTTT
CASSVDPGTNNSPLHF
>TRBJ2-1|-|TRBV27|-
TGTGCCAGCAGCCTGGCCGTCCGGAATGAGCAGTTCTTC
CASSLAVRNEQFF
>TRBJ2-2|-|TRBV5-1|-
TGCGCCAGCAGCTTCGGACTCCCTTCCTCCACCGGGGAGCTGTTTTTT
CASSFGLPSSTGELFF
>TRBJ2-1|-|TRBV4-1|-
TGCGCCAGCAGCCAAGATAGGGGCAGGGCGGTCTACAATGAGCAGTTCTTC
CASSQDRGRAVYNEQFF
>TRBJ1-5|-|TRBV2|TRBD1
TGTGCCAGCACCCAGGACAGGGGGAATAGGAATCAGCCCCAGCATTTT
CASTQDRGNRNQPQHF
>TRBJ2-1|-|TRBV5-1|TRBD2
TGCGCCAGCAGCTTGGACGGACTAGCGGGTTACAATGAGCAGTTCTTC
CASSLDGLAGYNEQFF
>TRBJ2-5|-|TRBV3-1/TRBV3-2|TRBD1
TGTGCCAGCAGCCAAGATCGTGCAGGGGGCGCGACCCAGTACTTC
CASSQDRAGGATQYF
>TRBJ2-7|-|TRBV2|TRBD2
TGTGCCAGCACCCAAGCGGGGGCGGGAAGCGAGCAGTACTTC
CASTQAGAGSEQYF